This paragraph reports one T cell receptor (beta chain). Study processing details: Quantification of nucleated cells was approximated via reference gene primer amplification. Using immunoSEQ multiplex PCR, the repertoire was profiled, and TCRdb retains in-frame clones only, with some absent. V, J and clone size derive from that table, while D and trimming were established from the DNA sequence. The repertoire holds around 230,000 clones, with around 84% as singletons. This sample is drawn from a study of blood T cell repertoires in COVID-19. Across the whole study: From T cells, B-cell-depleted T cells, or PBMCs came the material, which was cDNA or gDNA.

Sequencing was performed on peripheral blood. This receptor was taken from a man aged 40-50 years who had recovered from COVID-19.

Written as DNA, the CDR3 is TGTGCCATCAGTGAGTCGCTAAGTGAGCAGTTCTTC. This gives the protein CAISESLSEQFF. This chain joins TRBV10-3 and TRBJ2-1; D is unresolved. The germline V gene encodes CDR1 ENHRY and CDR2 SYGVKD. The length of the CDR3 is 12 residues. Trimming pared 0 bases from V and 9 bases from J, leaving 6 bases between.